This T cell receptor beta chain was recorded in a study of control samples from healthy donors and cancer patients. Here immunoSEQ multiplex PCR was the method, and the copy in TCRdb shows in-frame clones only, minus some. The data hold about 140,000 clones, with roughly nine tenths observed a single time. Germline V CDR1 and CDR2: WNHNN, SYGVQD (reference sequence). V was trimmed by 3 bases and J by 5 bases, leaving 5 bases between them. The CDR3 sequence is 13 residues long. The receptor's source is a young woman in good health. This chain links TRBV10-1 with TRBJ1-6, with D possibly TRBD1 on 5 matching bases. Sequences were obtained from blood. The CDR3 region is CASSEQDNSPLHF. In DNA, the CDR3 is TGCGCCAGCAGTGAACAGGATAATTCACCCCTCCACTTT.